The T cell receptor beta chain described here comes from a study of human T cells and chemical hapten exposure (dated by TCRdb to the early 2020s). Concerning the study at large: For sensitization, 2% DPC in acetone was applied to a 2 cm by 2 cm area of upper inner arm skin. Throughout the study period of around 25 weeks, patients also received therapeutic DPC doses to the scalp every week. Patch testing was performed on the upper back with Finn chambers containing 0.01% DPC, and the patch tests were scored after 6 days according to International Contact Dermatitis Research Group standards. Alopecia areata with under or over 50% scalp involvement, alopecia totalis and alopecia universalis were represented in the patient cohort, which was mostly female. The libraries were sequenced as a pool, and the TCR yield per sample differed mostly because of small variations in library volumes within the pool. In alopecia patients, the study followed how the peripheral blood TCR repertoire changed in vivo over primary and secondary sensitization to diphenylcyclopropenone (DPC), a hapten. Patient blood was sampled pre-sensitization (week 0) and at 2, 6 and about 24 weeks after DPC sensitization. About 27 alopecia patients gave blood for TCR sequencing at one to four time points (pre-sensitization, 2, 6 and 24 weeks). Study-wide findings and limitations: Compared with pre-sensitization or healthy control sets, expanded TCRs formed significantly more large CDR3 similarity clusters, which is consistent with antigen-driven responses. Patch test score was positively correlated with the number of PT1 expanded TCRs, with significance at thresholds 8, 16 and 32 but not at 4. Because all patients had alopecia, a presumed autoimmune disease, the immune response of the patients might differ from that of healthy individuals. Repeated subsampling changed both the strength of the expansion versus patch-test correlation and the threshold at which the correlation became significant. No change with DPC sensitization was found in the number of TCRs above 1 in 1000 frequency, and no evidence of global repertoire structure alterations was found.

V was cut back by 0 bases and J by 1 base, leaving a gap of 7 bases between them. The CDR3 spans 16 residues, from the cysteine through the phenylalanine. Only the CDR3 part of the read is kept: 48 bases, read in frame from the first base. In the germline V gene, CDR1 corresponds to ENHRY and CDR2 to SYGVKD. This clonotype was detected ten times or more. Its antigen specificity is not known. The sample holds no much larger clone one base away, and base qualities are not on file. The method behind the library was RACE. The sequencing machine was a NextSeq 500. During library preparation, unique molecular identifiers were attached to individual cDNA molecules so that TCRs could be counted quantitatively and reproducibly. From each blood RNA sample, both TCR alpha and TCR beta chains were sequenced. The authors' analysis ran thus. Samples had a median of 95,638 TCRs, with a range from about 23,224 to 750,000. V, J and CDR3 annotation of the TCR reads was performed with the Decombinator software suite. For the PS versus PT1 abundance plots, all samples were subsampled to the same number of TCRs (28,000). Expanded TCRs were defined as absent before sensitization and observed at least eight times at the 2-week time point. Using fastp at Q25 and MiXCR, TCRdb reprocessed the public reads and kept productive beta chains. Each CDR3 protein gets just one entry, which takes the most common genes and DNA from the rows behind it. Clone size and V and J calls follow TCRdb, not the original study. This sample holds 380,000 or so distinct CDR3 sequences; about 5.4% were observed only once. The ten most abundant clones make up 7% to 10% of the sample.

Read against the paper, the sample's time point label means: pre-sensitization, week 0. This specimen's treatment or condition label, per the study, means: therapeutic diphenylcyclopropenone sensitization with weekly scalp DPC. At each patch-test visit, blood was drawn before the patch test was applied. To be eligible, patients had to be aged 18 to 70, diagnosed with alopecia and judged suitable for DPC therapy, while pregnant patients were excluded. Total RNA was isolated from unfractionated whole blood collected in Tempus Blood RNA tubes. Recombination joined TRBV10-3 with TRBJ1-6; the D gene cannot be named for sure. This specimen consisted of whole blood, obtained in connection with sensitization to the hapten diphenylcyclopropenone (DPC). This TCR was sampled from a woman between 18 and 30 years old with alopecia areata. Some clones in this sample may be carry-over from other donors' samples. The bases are TGTGCCATCAGTGAGTCACCAGGATCCTATAATTCACCCCTCCACTTT. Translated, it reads CAISESPGSYNSPLHF.